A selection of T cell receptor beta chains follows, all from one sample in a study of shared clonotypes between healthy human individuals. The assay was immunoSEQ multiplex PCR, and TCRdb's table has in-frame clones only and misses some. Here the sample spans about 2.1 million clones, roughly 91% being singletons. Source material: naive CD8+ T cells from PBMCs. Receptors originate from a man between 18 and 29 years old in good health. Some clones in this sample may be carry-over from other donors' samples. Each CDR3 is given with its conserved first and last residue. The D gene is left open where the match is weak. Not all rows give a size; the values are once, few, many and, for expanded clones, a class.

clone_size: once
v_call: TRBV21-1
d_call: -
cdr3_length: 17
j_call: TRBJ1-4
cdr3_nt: TGTGCCAGCAGCAAAGCAGAGAGGGGACGGACTAATGAAAAACTGTTTTTT
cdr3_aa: CASSKAERGRTNEKLFF

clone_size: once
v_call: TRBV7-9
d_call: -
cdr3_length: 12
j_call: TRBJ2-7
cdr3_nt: TGTGCCAGCAGAACCGACAGCTACGAGCAGTACTTC
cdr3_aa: CASRTDSYEQYF

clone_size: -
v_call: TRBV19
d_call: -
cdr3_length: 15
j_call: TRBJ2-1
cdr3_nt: TGTGCCAGTAGTCCCGCTCTCCAGGACTACAATGAGCAGTTCTTC
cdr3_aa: CASSPALQDYNEQFF

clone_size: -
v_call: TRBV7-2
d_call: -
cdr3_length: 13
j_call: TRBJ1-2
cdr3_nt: TGTGCCAGCAGCCTTTATCTGGATCCGAAGTACACCTTC
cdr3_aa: CASSLYLDPKYTF

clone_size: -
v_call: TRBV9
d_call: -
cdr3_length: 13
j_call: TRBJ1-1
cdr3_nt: TGTGCCAGCAGCCCTGGGGTTAACACTGAAGCTTTCTTT
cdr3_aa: CASSPGVNTEAFF

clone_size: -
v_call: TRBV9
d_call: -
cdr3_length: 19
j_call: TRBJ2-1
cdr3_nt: TGTGCCAGCAGCGTAGATCCTCCAGGGGTTACGGAAGACATCAATGAGCAGTTCTTC
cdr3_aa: CASSVDPPGVTEDINEQFF

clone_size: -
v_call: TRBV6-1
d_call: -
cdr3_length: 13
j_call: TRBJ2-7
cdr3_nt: TGTGCCAGCAGTGAAGCGGGGGACTACGAGCAGTACTTC
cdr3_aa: CASSEAGDYEQYF

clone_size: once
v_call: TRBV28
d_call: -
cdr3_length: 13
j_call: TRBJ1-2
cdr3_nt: TGTGCCAGCAGTGCCAAGGTTAATGATGGCTACACCTTC
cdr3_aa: CASSAKVNDGYTF

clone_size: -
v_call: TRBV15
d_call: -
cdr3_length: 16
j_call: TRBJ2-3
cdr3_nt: TGTGCCACCAGCAGTATTTCACTCGAAAGCACAGATACGCAGTATTTT
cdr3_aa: CATSSISLESTDTQYF

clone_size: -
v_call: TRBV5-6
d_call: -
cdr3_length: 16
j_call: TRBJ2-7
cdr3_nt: TGTGCCAGCAGCTTGGGGGGACTCGCGCTTGGCTACGAGCAGTACTTC
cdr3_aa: CASSLGGLALGYEQYF